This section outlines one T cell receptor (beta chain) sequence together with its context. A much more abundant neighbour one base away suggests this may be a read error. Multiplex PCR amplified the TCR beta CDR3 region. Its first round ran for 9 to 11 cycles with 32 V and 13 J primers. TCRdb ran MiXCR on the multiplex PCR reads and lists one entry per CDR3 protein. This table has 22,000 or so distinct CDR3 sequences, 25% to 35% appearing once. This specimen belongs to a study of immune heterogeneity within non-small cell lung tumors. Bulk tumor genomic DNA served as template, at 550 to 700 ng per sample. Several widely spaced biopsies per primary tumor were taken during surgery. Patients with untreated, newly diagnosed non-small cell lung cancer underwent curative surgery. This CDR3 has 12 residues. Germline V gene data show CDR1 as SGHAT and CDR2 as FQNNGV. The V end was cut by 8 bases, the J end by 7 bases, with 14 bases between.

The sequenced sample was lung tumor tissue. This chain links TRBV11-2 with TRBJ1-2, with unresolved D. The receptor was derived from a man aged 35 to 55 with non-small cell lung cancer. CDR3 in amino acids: CASEDVVGGYTF. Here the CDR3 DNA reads TGTGCCAGCGAGGATGTGGTGGGTGGCTACACCTTC.